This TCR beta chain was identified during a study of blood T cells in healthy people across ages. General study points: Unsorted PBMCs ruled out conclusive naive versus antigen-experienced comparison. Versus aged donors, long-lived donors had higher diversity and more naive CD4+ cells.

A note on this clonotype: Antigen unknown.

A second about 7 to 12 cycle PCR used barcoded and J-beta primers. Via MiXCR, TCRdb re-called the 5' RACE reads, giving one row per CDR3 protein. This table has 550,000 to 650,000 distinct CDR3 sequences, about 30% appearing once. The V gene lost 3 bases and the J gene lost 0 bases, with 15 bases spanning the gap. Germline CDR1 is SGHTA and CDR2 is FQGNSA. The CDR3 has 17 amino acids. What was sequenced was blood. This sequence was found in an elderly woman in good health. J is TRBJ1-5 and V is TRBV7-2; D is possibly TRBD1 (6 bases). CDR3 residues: CASSLLTGLNSNQPQHF. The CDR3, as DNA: TGTGCCAGCAGCTTGTTGACAGGACTTAATAGCAATCAGCCCCAGCATTTT. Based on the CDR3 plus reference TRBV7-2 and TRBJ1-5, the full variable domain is GAGVSQSPSNKVTEKGKDVELRCDPISGHTALYWYRQSLGQGLEFLIYFQGNSAPDKSGLPSDRFSAERTGGSVSTLTIQRTQQEDSAVYLCASSLLTGLNSNQPQHFGDGTRLSIL.